The 30 T cell receptor beta chains below all came from one sample that was sequenced in a study of shared clonotypes between healthy human individuals. Profiling relied on immunoSEQ multiplex PCR, and the TCRdb table lists in-frame clones only, not all of them. The sample gives millions of clones, under 95% of which show up once; 1.5% to 2% is in the top ten. It was CD45RO-negative cells, positively selected for CCR7, that made up naive CD8 cells, with terminally differentiated effector memory CD45RA+ cells excluded. The sequencing input was naive CD8+ T cells from PBMCs. These receptors all come from a man younger than 35 in good health. Some clones in this sample may be carry-over from other donors' samples.

V and J are TRBV28 and TRBJ1-3; weak D call: TRBD1 (5 bases). In germline, CDR1 is MDHEN, CDR2 SYDVKM. The CDR3 totals 14 residues. Trimming pared 4 bases from V and 2 bases from J, leaving 9 bases between. CDR3 residues: CASSYGGAGNTIYF. As DNA, the CDR3 is TGTGCCAGCAGTTATGGAGGGGCTGGAAACACCATATATTTT.

Here the CDR3 DNA reads TGTGCCAGCAGCCATATGTTGATCGGCTTGAACACTGAAGCTTTCTTT. Protein: CASSHMLIGLNTEAFF. This chain uses TRBV14 with TRBJ1-1; unclear D gene. CDR1 and CDR2 from the germline V gene are SGHDN and FVKESK. The CDR3 totals 16 residues. Between the trimmed V and J ends, which lost 3 bases and 0 bases, there was a span of 14 bases.

This chain joins TRBV27 and TRBJ2-7; a weak D match, TRBD1 (6 bases). CDR1 is MNHEY, CDR2 SMNVEV, per germline (reference sequence). The germline V and J ends were trimmed by 3 bases and 1 base, with 13 bases remaining between them. This CDR3 has 15 residues. CDR3 nucleotide sequence: TGTGCCAGCAGTTTTTCTACAGGGCTATCCTACGAGCAGTACTTC. The encoded protein is CASSFSTGLSYEQYF.

The chain couples TRBV29-1 to TRBJ2-2, with TRBD1 identical over 8 bases. V shed 5 bases, J shed 7 bases, and the junction held 6 bases outside the gene matches. The CDR3 is made up of 13 amino acids. Per germline, CDR1 SQVTM and CDR2 ANQGSEA. CDR3 sequence (DNA): TGCAGCGTTACCGGACAGGGTGGCGGGGAGCTGTTTTTT. This sequence encodes CSVTGQGGGELFF.

This sequence joins TRBV18 and TRBJ2-2; 7 bases agree with TRBD1. CDR3 length: 17 amino acids. In germline, CDR1 is KGHSH, CDR2 LQKENI. Trimming took 4 bases from V and 1 from J; bases not matched to a gene: 9. CDR3 DNA: TGTGCCAGCTCACGAGGACAGGTCCCCCTGAACACCGGGGAGCTGTTTTTT. This translates into CASSRGQVPLNTGELFF.

As regards this clone: The same CDR3 is also encoded by other DNA sequences in this sample. The rearrangement links TRBV29-1 to TRBJ2-7, with no clear D. The CDR3 spans 11 residues. Germline CDR1 is SQVTM and CDR2 is ANQGSEA. Between the trimmed V and J ends, which lost 4 bases and 2 bases, there was a span of 6 bases. CDR3 in amino acids: CSVGGAYEQYF. In nucleotides, the CDR3 is TGCAGCGTTGGTGGGGCCTACGAGCAGTACTTC.

The V gene is TRBV9, the J gene TRBJ2-1; D perhaps matches TRBD2 (6 bases). The V gene lost 4 bases and the J gene lost 5 bases, with 16 bases spanning the gap. Per germline, CDR1 SGDLS and CDR2 YYNGEE. The CDR3 spans 15 residues. The CDR3 spells CASSRSGLIHNEQFF. CDR3 DNA: TGTGCCAGCAGCAGATCGGGACTTATTCACAATGAGCAGTTCTTC.

This clone was recorded a few times. The same CDR3 arises from other DNA sequences in this sample as well. The chain uses TRBV7-9 and TRBJ2-3, with D perhaps TRBD1 (5 bases). The CDR3 runs 12 residues. Looked up from germline, CDR1 is SEHNR and CDR2 is FQNEAQ (reference sequence). V was cut by 5 bases and J by 7 bases, with 10 bases left in between. CDR3 loop: CASSLGPNTQYF. In DNA, the CDR3 is TGTGCCAGCAGCCTGGGGCCAAATACGCAGTATTTT.

As concerns this clone: Other DNA sequences of this sample code for an identical CDR3. The V gene is TRBV7-9, the J gene TRBJ1-2; TRBD1 matches at 7 bases. V lost 5 bases and J lost 4; bases outside the gene matches: 4. The CDR3 loop spans 13 amino acids. Germline assignment: CDR1 SEHNR and CDR2 FQNEAQ (reference sequence). CDR3 coding DNA: TGTGCCAGCAGCCCAGGGGGTGGCTATGGCTACACCTTC. Its protein product is CASSPGGGYGYTF.

Concerning this clone: Other DNA sequences in this sample translate to the same CDR3. The chain links TRBV9 to TRBJ1-1, with 7 bases aligning to TRBD1. From germline, CDR1 is SGDLS and CDR2 YYNGEE. This CDR3 region has 14 residues. Trimming took 3 bases from V and 1 from J; bases not matched to a gene: 3. The CDR3 spells CASSEGGENTEAFF. The CDR3 DNA is TGTGCCAGCAGCGAAGGGGGCGAGAACACTGAAGCTTTCTTT.

The chain combines TRBV15 with TRBJ2-7; no firm D call. V lost 1 base to trimming and J lost 0 bases, with 10 bases between them. CDR1 is LNHNV, CDR2 YYDKDF, per germline (reference sequence). The CDR3 sequence is 15 residues long. The CDR3 region is CATSRARQSSYEQYF. CDR3 DNA: TGTGCCACCAGCAGAGCGAGGCAAAGCTCCTACGAGCAGTACTTC.

This chain uses TRBV28 with TRBJ2-5; weak D call: TRBD2 (6 bases). Germline assignment: CDR1 MDHEN and CDR2 SYDVKM. This CDR3 has 14 amino acids. Between the trimmed V and J ends, which lost 5 bases and 7 bases, there was a span of 17 bases. CDR3 protein: CASSLGRWRGTQYF. CDR3 sequence (DNA): TGTGCCAGCAGTCTGGGACGTTGGAGGGGGACCCAGTACTTC.

The chain has TRBV7-8 and TRBJ2-1; D might be TRBD2 (6 bases). Between the trimmed V and J ends, which lost 6 bases and 3 bases, there was a span of 18 bases. In germline, CDR1 is SGHVS, CDR2 FQNEAQ. The CDR3 is 16 amino acids. CDR3 nucleotide sequence: TGTGCCAGCAGGAAGGGTCTAGCGATATACTACAATGAGCAGTTCTTC. It codes for CASRKGLAIYYNEQFF.

CDR3 loop: CASSFFGGGEKLFF. The DNA for the CDR3 is TGTGCCAGCAGTTTTTTCGGGGGGGGAGAAAAACTGTTTTTT. The chain joins TRBV6-5 to TRBJ1-4, with D tentatively TRBD1 (5 bases). Trimming pared 4 bases from V and 8 bases from J, leaving 14 bases between. The CDR3 sequence is 14 residues long. Germline CDR1 MNHEY, CDR2 SVGAGI.

The chain is built from TRBV4-1 and TRBJ2-7; D may be TRBD1 (5 bases). CDR1 is MGHRA and CDR2 is YSYEKL in the germline V gene. The CDR3 extends over 15 amino acids. Trimming removed 0 bases at V and 6 bases at J, with 15 bases between. The CDR3 DNA sequence: TGCGCCAGCAGCCAAGACTCCAGGGCCTGGAGCGAGCAGTACTTC. Its protein product is CASSQDSRAWSEQYF.

In the case of this clone: Other DNA sequences within the sample encode an identical CDR3. This chain joins TRBV11-2 and TRBJ2-7; 7 bases agree with TRBD2. J gave up 3 bases and V 1 base, and 6 bases lay outside the gene matches. CDR1 is SGHAT and CDR2 is FQNNGV in the germline V gene. This CDR3 comprises 15 residues. The CDR3 DNA is TGTGCCAGCAGCTTAGGGGCTAGCGGCCGCTACGAGCAGTACTTC. Its protein is CASSLGASGRYEQYF. Complete variable domain (other parts from reference TRBV11-2 and TRBJ2-7): EAGVAQSPRYKIIEKRQSVAFWCNPISGHATLYWYQQILGQGPKLLIQFQNNGVVDDSQLPKDRFSAERLKGVDSTLKIQPAKLEDSAVYLCASSLGASGRYEQYFGPGTRLTVT.

This clone came up once. The chain recombines TRBV27 with TRBJ1-2; 7 nucleotides agree with TRBD1. Trimming took 5 bases from V and 5 from J; bases not matched to a gene: 11. The CDR3 is 15 amino acids. Germline V gene data show CDR1 as MNHEY and CDR2 as SMNVEV (reference sequence). CDR3 residues: CASSPLSAGGYGYTF. Here the CDR3 DNA reads TGTGCCAGCAGTCCCCTTTCAGCAGGGGGGTATGGCTACACCTTC.

Note on this clone: The same CDR3 can be traced to other DNA sequences in this sample. This sequence joins TRBV19 and TRBJ1-1; D is unclear. Germline V gives CDR1 LNHDA, CDR2 SQIVND (reference sequence). The CDR3 covers 13 residues. The V end lost 3 bases, the J end lost 4 bases, and 9 bases lay between the germline ends. CDR3 bases: TGTGCCAGTAGTATCTCAGGAATCACTGAAGCTTTCTTT. Translated, it gives CASSISGITEAFF.

The chain is built from TRBV4-3 and TRBJ2-2; 12 nucleotides align to TRBD1. CDR1 and CDR2 from the germline V gene are LGHNA and YSLEER. CDR3 length equals 16 residues. The V segment lost 3 bases and the J segment 3 bases; nucleotides outside the gene matches: 2. CDR3 residues: CASSQGTGGYTGELFF. The CDR3 DNA sequence: TGCGCCAGCAGCCAGGGGACAGGGGGCTACACCGGGGAGCTGTTTTTT.

The chain recombines TRBV4-1 with TRBJ2-3, with no clear D. CDR1 and CDR2 (germline): MGHRA, YSYEKL. This CDR3 region has 17 residues. Trimming left V 4 bases short and J 7 bases short, with 24 bases between. Here the CDR3 reads CASSPPSGSLWKYTQYF. Here the CDR3 DNA reads TGCGCCAGCAGCCCCCCCTCGGGCAGTTTATGGAAGTATACGCAGTATTTT.

The rearrangement uses TRBV29-1 and TRBJ2-2, with D possibly matching TRBD2 (7 bases). The V gene lost 1 base and the J gene lost 6 bases, with 15 bases spanning the gap. The CDR3 spans 15 residues. The germline gives CDR1 SQVTM, CDR2 ANQGSEA. CDR3 coding DNA: TGCAGCGTTGAAGCGGGGGGCGTTTATTCCGGGGAGCTGTTTTTT. It is translated as CSVEAGGVYSGELFF.

For this clone: Other DNA sequences in this sample translate to the same CDR3. The V and J genes are TRBV9 and TRBJ2-5, with TRBD1 identical over 8 bases. The germline CDR1 and CDR2 sequences are SGDLS and YYNGEE. J lost 5 bases, V lost 1 base, and 4 bases had no gene match. This CDR3 has 14 amino acids. This chain's CDR3 is CASSVQGARETQYF. The CDR3 bases are TGTGCCAGCAGCGTACAGGGGGCTCGGGAGACCCAGTACTTC.

This sequence joins TRBV5-5 and TRBJ2-7; possibly TRBD1 for D (5 bases). From germline, CDR1 is SGHKS and CDR2 YYEKEE (reference sequence). The CDR3 sequence is 14 residues long. V shed 1 base and J shed 2 bases, with 10 bases lying between them. Here the CDR3 DNA reads TGTGCCAGCAGCTTGCCTGGGGCCGCCTACGAGCAGTACTTC. This gives the protein CASSLPGAAYEQYF.

This chain connects TRBV28 to TRBJ2-5; possibly TRBD2 for D (7 bases). Germline CDR1 and CDR2: MDHEN and SYDVKM. Between the trimmed V and J ends, which lost 6 bases and 2 bases, there was a span of 19 bases. The CDR3 spans 16 residues. The CDR3 bases are TGTGCCAGCAGCTCCCGGGGAGGGGGGGAACAAGAGACCCAGTACTTC. It translates to CASSSRGGGEQETQYF.

This clone was detected once. The J gene is TRBJ2-7, the V gene TRBV27, with D possibly matching TRBD2 (5 bases). The CDR3 is 15 amino acids. The V gene lost 5 bases and the J gene lost 7 bases, with 21 bases spanning the gap. CDR1 MNHEY and CDR2 SMNVEV come from the germline V gene (reference sequence). DNA for the CDR3: TGTGCCAGCAGTCTCTCAGGCCCCTCCACGGGGGAGCAGTACTTC. It encodes CASSLSGPSTGEQYF.

The chain joins TRBV7-9 to TRBJ1-4; D unresolved. V was clipped by 0 bases and J by 7 bases, with 12 bases between them. CDR3 size: 15 residues. In germline, CDR1 is SEHNR, CDR2 FQNEAQ (reference sequence). CDR3 residues: CASSLAPGIGEKLFF. The CDR3 nucleotides read TGTGCCAGCAGCTTAGCGCCGGGGATCGGTGAAAAACTGTTTTTT. The complete variable domain, with remaining parts taken from reference TRBV7-9 and TRBJ1-4, reads DTGVSQNPRHKITKRGQNVTFRCDPISEHNRLYWYRQTLGQGPEFLTYFQNEAQLEKSRLLSDRFSAERPKGSFSTLEIQRTEQGDSAMYLCASSLAPGIGEKLFFGSGTQLSVL.

The chain combines TRBV5-1 with TRBJ2-6; no reliable D call. This CDR3 is 19 amino acids long. Germline CDR1 is SGHRS and CDR2 is YFSETQ. V shed 0 bases and J shed 0 bases, with 16 bases lying between them. In nucleotides, the CDR3 is TGCGCCAGCAGCTTGGCCTTCAGTATTCCCTACTCTGGGGCCAACGTCCTGACTTTC. This encodes CASSLAFSIPYSGANVLTF.

The chain joins TRBV27 to TRBJ1-4; 10 bases fit TRBD1. CDR1 and CDR2 from the germline V gene are MNHEY and SMNVEV (reference sequence). This CDR3 has 15 amino acids. V lost 6 bases and J lost 6; bases outside the gene matches: 7. The CDR3 loop is CASRPVGTGDEKLFF. CDR3 nucleotides: TGTGCCAGCAGACCGGTGGGGACAGGGGATGAAAAACTGTTTTTT.

Comments on this clone: Other DNA sequences from this sample encode an identical CDR3 as well. The chain carries TRBV9 and TRBJ2-1, with D possibly TRBD2 on 5 matching bases. Germline lookup yields CDR1 SGDLS and CDR2 YYNGEE. The length of the CDR3 is 14 residues. V dropped 2 bases and J dropped 4 bases, with 10 bases sitting between them. DNA of the CDR3: TGTGCCAGCAGCGTGGGTTCGGGGTACAATGAGCAGTTCTTC. It encodes CASSVGSGYNEQFF.

The rearrangement links TRBV4-1 to TRBJ2-1; 9 bases line up with TRBD2. This CDR3 spans 17 amino acids. The V and J ends lost 3 bases and 0 bases, in that order; junction bases with no gene match: 6. Germline-derived CDR1 and CDR2 are MGHRA and YSYEKL. In DNA, the CDR3 is TGCGCCAGCAGCCATCGGACTAGCGAGAGCTCCTACAATGAGCAGTTCTTC. This sequence encodes CASSHRTSESSYNEQFF.